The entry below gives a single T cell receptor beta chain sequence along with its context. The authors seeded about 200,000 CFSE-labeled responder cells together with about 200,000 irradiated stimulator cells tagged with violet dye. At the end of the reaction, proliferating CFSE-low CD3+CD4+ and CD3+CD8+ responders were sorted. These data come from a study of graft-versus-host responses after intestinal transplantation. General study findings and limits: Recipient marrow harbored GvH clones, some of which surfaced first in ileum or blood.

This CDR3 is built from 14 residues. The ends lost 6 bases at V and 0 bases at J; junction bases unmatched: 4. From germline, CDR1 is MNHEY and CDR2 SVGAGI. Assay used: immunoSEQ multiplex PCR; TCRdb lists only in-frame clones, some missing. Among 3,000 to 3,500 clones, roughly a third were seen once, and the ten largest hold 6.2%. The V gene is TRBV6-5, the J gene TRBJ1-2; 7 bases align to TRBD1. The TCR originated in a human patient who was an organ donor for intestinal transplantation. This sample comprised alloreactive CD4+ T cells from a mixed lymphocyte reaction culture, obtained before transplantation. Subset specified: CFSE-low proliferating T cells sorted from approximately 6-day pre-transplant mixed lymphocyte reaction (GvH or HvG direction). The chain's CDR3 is CASRGQETNYGYTF. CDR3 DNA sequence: TGTGCCAGCAGAGGACAGGAGACTAACTATGGCTACACCTTC.